This T cell receptor beta chain was recovered during a study of cytomegalovirus exposure and HLA in healthy donors. In the case of this clone: Antigen: not known.

From germline, CDR1 is MDHEN and CDR2 SYDVKM. This CDR3 is 18 amino acids long. The ends were cut back, 5 bases at V and 4 bases at J, with 23 bases in the middle. Regarding the study as a whole: Most of the TCR beta V segments (in an earlier analysis) were productive either about 90% or about 30% of the time. Researchers reportedly found TCR beta sequences accurately predicted most subjects' HLA-A and HLA-B alleles. Later, an analysis found that common viral pathogens appeared to be linked with several of the most significant clusters. Rarity marked most TCR sequences, yet some public TCRs occurred in many donors.

Both 60 Vbeta primers and 13 Jbeta primers went into the PCR. The assay was immunoSEQ multiplex PCR, and TCRdb's table has in-frame clones only and misses some. This table has around 28,000 clones, approximately 87% appearing once. The V call is TRBV28, the J call TRBJ1-4; TRBD1 is a possible D gene (5 bases). The sequenced material came from PBMCs. The sequence was obtained from a boy younger than 18 in good health and CMV-seronegative. CDR3 in amino acids: CASSAPKLLGQVNEKLFF. CDR3 DNA sequence: TGTGCCAGCAGTGCGCCCAAACTCTTAGGACAAGTTAATGAAAAACTGTTTTTT.